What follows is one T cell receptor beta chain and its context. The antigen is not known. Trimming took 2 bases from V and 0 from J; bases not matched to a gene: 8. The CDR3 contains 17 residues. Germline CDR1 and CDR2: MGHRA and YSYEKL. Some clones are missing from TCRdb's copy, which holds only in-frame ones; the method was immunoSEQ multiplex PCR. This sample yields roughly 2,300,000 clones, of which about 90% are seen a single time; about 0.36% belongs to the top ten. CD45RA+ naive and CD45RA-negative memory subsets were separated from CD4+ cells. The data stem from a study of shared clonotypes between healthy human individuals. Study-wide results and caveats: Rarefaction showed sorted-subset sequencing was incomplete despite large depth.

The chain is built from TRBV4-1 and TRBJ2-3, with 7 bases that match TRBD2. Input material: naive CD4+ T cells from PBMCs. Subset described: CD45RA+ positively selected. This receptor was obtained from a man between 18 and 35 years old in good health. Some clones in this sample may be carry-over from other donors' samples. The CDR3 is CASSQPIAGTSTDTQYF. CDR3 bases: TGCGCCAGCAGCCAACCAATAGCGGGCACTAGCACAGATACGCAGTATTTT.